These T cell receptor beta chains were read from a single sample in a study of shared clonotypes between healthy human individuals. Assay used: immunoSEQ multiplex PCR; TCRdb lists only in-frame clones, some missing. Among about 2.3 million clones listed, around 90% were seen once. Sequenced sample: naive CD4+ T cells from PBMCs. The receptors come from a man younger than 35 in good health. Some clones in this sample may be carry-over from other donors' samples. CDR3s include the opening cysteine and the closing phenylalanine or tryptophan. Each record gives: D gene, clone size, V gene, J gene, CDR3 length, CDR3 protein, CDR3 DNA. D genes are given only for firm matches. Rows may omit the clone size; those that give it use once, few, many or a size class.

d_call: TRBD1
clone_size: .
v_call: TRBV6-5
j_call: TRBJ1-5
cdr3_length: 14
cdr3_aa: CASRGTGIHQPQHF
cdr3_nt: TGTGCCAGCAGGGGGACAGGGATACACCAGCCCCAGCATTTT

d_call: .
clone_size: once
v_call: TRBV28
j_call: TRBJ2-1
cdr3_length: 13
cdr3_aa: CASSLTGDNEQFF
cdr3_nt: TGTGCCAGCAGTTTAACCGGGGACAATGAGCAGTTCTTC

d_call: .
clone_size: .
v_call: TRBV6-1
j_call: TRBJ2-7
cdr3_length: 14
cdr3_aa: CASSEMRLAYEQYF
cdr3_nt: TGTGCCAGCAGTGAAATGAGACTAGCCTACGAGCAGTACTTC

d_call: .
clone_size: .
v_call: TRBV5-1
j_call: TRBJ2-5
cdr3_length: 13
cdr3_aa: CASSSPPQETQYF
cdr3_nt: TGCGCCAGCAGCTCCCCGCCCCAAGAGACCCAGTACTTC

d_call: TRBD2
clone_size: once
v_call: TRBV18
j_call: TRBJ2-5
cdr3_length: 15
cdr3_aa: CASSQYSGTQETQYF
cdr3_nt: TGTGCCAGCTCACAGTATAGCGGGACACAAGAGACCCAGTACTTC

d_call: .
clone_size: .
v_call: TRBV21-1
j_call: TRBJ1-5
cdr3_length: 15
cdr3_aa: CASSKERDCNQPQHF
cdr3_nt: TGTGCCAGCAGCAAAGAAAGGGATTGCAATCAGCCCCAGCATTTT

d_call: .
clone_size: few
v_call: TRBV6-5
j_call: TRBJ1-1
cdr3_length: 12
cdr3_aa: CASRQGVTEAFF
cdr3_nt: TGTGCCAGCAGGCAAGGAGTCACTGAAGCTTTCTTT

d_call: .
clone_size: once
v_call: TRBV28
j_call: TRBJ2-7
cdr3_length: 12
cdr3_aa: CASSILRGEQYF
cdr3_nt: TGTGCCAGCAGTATATTACGAGGCGAGCAGTACTTC

d_call: TRBD1
clone_size: .
v_call: TRBV28
j_call: TRBJ1-1
cdr3_length: 16
cdr3_aa: CASSSTGTGRRTEAFF
cdr3_nt: TGTGCCAGCAGTTCGACCGGGACAGGGCGGAGAACTGAAGCTTTCTTT

d_call: TRBD2
clone_size: .
v_call: TRBV7-3
j_call: TRBJ2-1
cdr3_length: 16
cdr3_aa: CASSSRAGAAYNEQFF
cdr3_nt: TGTGCCAGCAGCTCTCGAGCGGGAGCGGCCTACAATGAGCAGTTCTTC

d_call: .
clone_size: few
v_call: TRBV27
j_call: TRBJ1-5
cdr3_length: 12
cdr3_aa: CASRQINQPQHF
cdr3_nt: TGTGCCAGCAGACAAATCAATCAGCCCCAGCATTTT

d_call: .
clone_size: .
v_call: TRBV28
j_call: TRBJ1-2
cdr3_length: 13
cdr3_aa: CASHRVYVGGYTF
cdr3_nt: TGTGCCAGCCACAGGGTATACGTAGGCGGCTACACCTTC

d_call: .
clone_size: .
v_call: TRBV6-5
j_call: TRBJ2-1
cdr3_length: 14
cdr3_aa: CASETPLAPGEQFF
cdr3_nt: TGTGCCAGCGAAACTCCCCTTGCCCCCGGTGAGCAGTTCTTC

d_call: .
clone_size: .
v_call: TRBV28
j_call: TRBJ1-4
cdr3_length: 15
cdr3_aa: CASSGAVSTNEKLFF
cdr3_nt: TGTGCCAGCAGTGGTGCGGTTTCGACTAATGAAAAACTGTTTTTT

d_call: .
clone_size: .
v_call: TRBV11-2
j_call: TRBJ2-7
cdr3_length: 14
cdr3_aa: CASSFSSGFSEQYF
cdr3_nt: TGTGCCAGCAGCTTTTCCAGCGGGTTCAGCGAGCAGTACTTC

d_call: .
clone_size: .
v_call: TRBV11-3
j_call: TRBJ2-2
cdr3_length: 13
cdr3_aa: CASAGSFSGELFF
cdr3_nt: TGTGCCAGCGCGGGAAGCTTTTCCGGGGAGCTGTTTTTT

d_call: TRBD1
clone_size: .
v_call: TRBV7-2
j_call: TRBJ2-7
cdr3_length: 14
cdr3_aa: CASSSQVDRGEQYF
cdr3_nt: TGTGCCAGCAGCTCACAAGTGGACAGGGGCGAGCAGTACTTC

d_call: .
clone_size: .
v_call: TRBV19
j_call: TRBJ1-3
cdr3_length: 15
cdr3_aa: CASSIARGTGNTIYF
cdr3_nt: TGTGCCAGTAGTATAGCAAGAGGGACTGGAAACACCATATATTTT

d_call: TRBD1
clone_size: .
v_call: TRBV7-9
j_call: TRBJ1-5
cdr3_length: 15
cdr3_aa: CASSPGTGISQPQHF
cdr3_nt: TGTGCCAGCAGCCCCGGGACAGGGATCAGTCAGCCCCAGCATTTT

d_call: .
clone_size: .
v_call: TRBV6-1
j_call: TRBJ2-4
cdr3_length: 16
cdr3_aa: CASSEPVRGRNDIQYF
cdr3_nt: TGTGCCAGCAGTGAACCGGTTCGGGGGAGGAACGACATTCAGTACTTC

d_call: .
clone_size: .
v_call: TRBV28
j_call: TRBJ1-5
cdr3_length: 17
cdr3_aa: CASSSKLGRGFNQPQHF
cdr3_nt: TGTGCCAGCAGTTCGAAGTTGGGACGGGGGTTCAATCAGCCCCAGCATTTT

d_call: .
clone_size: .
v_call: TRBV4-2
j_call: TRBJ2-2
cdr3_length: 15
cdr3_aa: CASSQDFRGTGELFF
cdr3_nt: TGTGCCAGCAGCCAAGACTTTCGGGGGACCGGGGAGCTGTTTTTT

d_call: .
clone_size: .
v_call: TRBV6-5
j_call: TRBJ2-7
cdr3_length: 13
cdr3_aa: CASSNTRTYEQYF
cdr3_nt: TGTGCCAGCAGCAACACCCGTACCTACGAGCAGTACTTC

d_call: .
clone_size: .
v_call: TRBV18
j_call: TRBJ2-5
cdr3_length: 13
cdr3_aa: CASSPPDWETQYF
cdr3_nt: TGTGCCAGCTCACCACCGGATTGGGAGACCCAGTACTTC